The present TCR beta chain was sequenced within a study of blood T cell repertoires in COVID-19. Study background: Specimens from acute and convalescent COVID-19 originated in the United States, Italy and Spain. T cells, B-cell-depleted T cells, or PBMCs provided the cDNA or gDNA that served as material.

Germline V gene data show CDR1 as GTSNPN and CDR2 as SVGIG (reference sequence). Trimming pared 3 bases from V and 2 bases from J, leaving 8 bases between. The CDR3 contains 13 residues. This clone was seen once. TCRdb's table, derived via immunoSEQ multiplex PCR, lists solely in-frame clones and lacks some. The table lists approximately 180,000 clones, roughly 87% of them singletons. The V gene is TRBV30, the J gene TRBJ1-3; D perhaps matches TRBD1 (5 bases). The sequenced sample consisted of peripheral blood. The origin of this receptor is a woman aged 45-65 years with acute or convalescent COVID-19. The CDR3 region has the DNA TGTGCCTGGAGCTGGGGGGCTGGAAACACCATATATTTT. Protein: CAWSWGAGNTIYF.